Sequencing of this T cell receptor beta chain was carried out in a study of cytomegalovirus exposure and HLA in healthy donors. Study conclusions and caveats: Links to common viral pathogens appeared, in a later analysis, for several of the most significant clusters. According to the study, roughly 160 TCR beta chains were cytomegalovirus-associated.

Remarks on this clone: The antigen is undetermined.

Researchers ran the PCR with 60 Vbeta and 13 Jbeta primers. This table comes from immunoSEQ multiplex PCR, and its TCRdb copy is limited to in-frame clones, with some not included. The data show about 160,000 clones, 81% seen once. V was pared by 5 bases and J by 4 bases, with 9 bases between. CDR1 is SGHNT, CDR2 YENEEA, per germline. The CDR3 is 14 amino acids. What was sequenced was PBMCs. V and J are TRBV11-3 and TRBJ2-6, with TRBD2 as a possible D gene (5 bases). The clonotype was recovered from a man aged 45-65 years in good health and CMV-seropositive. CDR3 nucleotides: TGTGCCAGCAGCCCCCGGGAAGGGGCCAACGTCCTGACTTTC. Translated, it gives CASSPREGANVLTF.